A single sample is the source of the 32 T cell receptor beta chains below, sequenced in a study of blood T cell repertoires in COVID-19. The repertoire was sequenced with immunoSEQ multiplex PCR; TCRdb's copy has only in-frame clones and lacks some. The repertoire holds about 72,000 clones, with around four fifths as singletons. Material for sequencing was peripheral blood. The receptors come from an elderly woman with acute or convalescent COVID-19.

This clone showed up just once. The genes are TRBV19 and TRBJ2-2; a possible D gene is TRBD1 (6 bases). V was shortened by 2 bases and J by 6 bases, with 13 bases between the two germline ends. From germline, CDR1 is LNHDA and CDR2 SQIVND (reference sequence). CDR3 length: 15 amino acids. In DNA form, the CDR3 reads TGTGCCAGTAGTATATCTACAGGGAAGCCCGGGGAGCTGTTTTTT. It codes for CASSISTGKPGELFF.

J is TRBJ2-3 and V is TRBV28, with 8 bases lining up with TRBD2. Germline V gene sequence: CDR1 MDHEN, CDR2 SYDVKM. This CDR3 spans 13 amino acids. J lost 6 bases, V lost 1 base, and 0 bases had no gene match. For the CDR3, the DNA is TGTGCCAGCAGTTTATCGGGGGGGGATACGCAGTATTTT. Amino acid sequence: CASSLSGGDTQYF. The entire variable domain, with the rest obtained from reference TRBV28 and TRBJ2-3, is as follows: DVKVTQSSRYLVKRTGEKVFLECVQDMDHENMFWYRQDPGLGLRLIYFSYDVKMKEKGDIPEGYSVSREKKERFSLILESASTNQTSMYLCASSLSGGDTQYFGPGTRLTVL.

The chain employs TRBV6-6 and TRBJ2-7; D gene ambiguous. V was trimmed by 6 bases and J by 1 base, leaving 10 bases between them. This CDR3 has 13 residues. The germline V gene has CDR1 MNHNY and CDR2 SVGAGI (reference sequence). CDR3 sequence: CASSPTRSYEQYF. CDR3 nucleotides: TGTGCCAGCAGCCCGACAAGATCCTACGAGCAGTACTTC.

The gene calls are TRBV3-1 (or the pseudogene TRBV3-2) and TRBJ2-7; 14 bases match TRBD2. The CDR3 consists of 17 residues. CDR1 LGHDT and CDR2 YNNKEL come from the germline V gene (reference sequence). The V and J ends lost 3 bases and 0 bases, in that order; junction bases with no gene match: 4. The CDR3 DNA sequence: TGTGCCAGCAGCCAGGGACTAGCGGGGGTTTCCTCCTACGAGCAGTACTTC. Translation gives CASSQGLAGVSSYEQYF.

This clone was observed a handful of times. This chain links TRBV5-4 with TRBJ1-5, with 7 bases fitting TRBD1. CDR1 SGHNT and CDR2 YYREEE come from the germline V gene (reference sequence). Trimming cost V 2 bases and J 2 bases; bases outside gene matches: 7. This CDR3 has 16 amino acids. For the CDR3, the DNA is TGTGCCAGCAGCTTAGATCCCGGACAGGGCAATCAGCCCCAGCATTTT. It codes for CASSLDPGQGNQPQHF.

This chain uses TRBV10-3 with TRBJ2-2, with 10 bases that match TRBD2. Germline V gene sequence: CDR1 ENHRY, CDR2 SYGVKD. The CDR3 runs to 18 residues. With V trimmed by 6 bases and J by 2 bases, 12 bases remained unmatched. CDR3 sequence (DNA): TGTGCCATCAGAACTGGATACAGCGGGGGGGCAAACACCGGGGAGCTGTTTTTT. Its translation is CAIRTGYSGGANTGELFF.

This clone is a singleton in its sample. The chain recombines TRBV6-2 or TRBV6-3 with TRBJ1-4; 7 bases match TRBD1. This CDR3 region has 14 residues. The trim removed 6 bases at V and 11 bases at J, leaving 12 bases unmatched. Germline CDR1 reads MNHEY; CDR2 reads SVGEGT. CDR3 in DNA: TGTGCCAGCAGCTTACAGGGGTTGGGAAGGAAACTGTTTTTT. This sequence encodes CASSLQGLGRKLFF.

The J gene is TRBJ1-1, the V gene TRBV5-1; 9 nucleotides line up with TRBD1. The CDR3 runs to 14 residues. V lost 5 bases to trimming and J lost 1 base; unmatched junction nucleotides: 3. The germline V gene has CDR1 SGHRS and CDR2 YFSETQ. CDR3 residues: CASSPGQGNTEAFF. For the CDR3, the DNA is TGCGCCAGCAGTCCGGGACAGGGGAACACTGAAGCTTTCTTT. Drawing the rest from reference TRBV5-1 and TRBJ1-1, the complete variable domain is KAGVTQTPRYLIKTRGQQVTLSCSPISGHRSVSWYQQTPGQGLQFLFEYFSETQRNKGNFPGRFSGRQFSNSRSEMNVSTLELGDSALYLCASSPGQGNTEAFFGQGTRLTVV.

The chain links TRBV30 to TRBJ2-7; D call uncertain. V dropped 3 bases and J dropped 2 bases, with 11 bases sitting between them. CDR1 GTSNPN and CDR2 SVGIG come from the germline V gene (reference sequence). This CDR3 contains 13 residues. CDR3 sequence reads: CAWSLGLTYEQYF. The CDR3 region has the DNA TGTGCCTGGAGCCTGGGCCTCACCTACGAGCAGTACTTC.

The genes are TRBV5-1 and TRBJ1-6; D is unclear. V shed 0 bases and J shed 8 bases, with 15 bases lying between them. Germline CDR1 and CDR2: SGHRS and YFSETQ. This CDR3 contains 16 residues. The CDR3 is CASSLVPKTGDSPLHF. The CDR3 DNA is TGCGCCAGCAGCTTGGTCCCCAAGACGGGTGATTCACCCCTCCACTTT. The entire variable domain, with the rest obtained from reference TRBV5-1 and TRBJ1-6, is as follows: KAGVTQTPRYLIKTRGQQVTLSCSPISGHRSVSWYQQTPGQGLQFLFEYFSETQRNKGNFPGRFSGRQFSNSRSEMNVSTLELGDSALYLCASSLVPKTGDSPLHFGNGTRLTVT.

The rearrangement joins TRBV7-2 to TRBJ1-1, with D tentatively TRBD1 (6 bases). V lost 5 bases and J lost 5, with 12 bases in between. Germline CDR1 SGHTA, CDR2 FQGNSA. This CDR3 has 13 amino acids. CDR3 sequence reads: CASSIQGRTEAFF. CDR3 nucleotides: TGTGCCAGCAGCATACAGGGACGAACTGAAGCTTTCTTT.

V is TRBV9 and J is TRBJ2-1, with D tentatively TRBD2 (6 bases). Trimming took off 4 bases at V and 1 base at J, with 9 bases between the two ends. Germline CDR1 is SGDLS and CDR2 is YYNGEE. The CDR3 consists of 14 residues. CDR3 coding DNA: TGTGCCAGCAGCTTCGGGGGATCCTACAATGAGCAGTTCTTC. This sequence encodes CASSFGGSYNEQFF.

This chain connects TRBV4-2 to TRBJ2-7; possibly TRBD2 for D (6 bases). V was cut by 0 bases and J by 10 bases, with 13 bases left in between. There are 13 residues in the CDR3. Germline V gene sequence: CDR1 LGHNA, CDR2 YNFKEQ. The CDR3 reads CASSQDLARPQYF. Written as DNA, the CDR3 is TGTGCCAGCAGCCAAGATCTAGCGAGGCCTCAGTACTTC.

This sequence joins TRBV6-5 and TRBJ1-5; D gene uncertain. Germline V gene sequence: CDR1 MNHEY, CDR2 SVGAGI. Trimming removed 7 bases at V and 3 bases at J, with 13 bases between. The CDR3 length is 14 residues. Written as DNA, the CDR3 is TGTGCCAGCAACCCCGCTCAGAACAATCAGCCCCAGCATTTT. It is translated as CASNPAQNNQPQHF.

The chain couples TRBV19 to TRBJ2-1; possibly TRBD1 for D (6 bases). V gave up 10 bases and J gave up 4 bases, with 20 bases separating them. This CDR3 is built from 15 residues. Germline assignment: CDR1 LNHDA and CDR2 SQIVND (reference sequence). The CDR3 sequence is CATSSDSGTYNEQFF. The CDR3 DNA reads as TGTGCCACCTCTTCGGACAGTGGGACATACAATGAGCAGTTCTTC.

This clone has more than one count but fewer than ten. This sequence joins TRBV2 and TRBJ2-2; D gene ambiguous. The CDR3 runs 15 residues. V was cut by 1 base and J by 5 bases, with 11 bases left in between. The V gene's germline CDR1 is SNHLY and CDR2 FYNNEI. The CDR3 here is CASSEVRGTTGELFF. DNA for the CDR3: TGTGCCAGCAGTGAAGTCAGAGGAACAACCGGGGAGCTGTTTTTT.

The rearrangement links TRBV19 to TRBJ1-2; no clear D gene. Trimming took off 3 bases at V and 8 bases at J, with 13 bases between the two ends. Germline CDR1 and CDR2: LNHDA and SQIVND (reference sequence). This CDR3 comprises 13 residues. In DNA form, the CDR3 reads TGTGCCAGTAGTATCCGGACGGGAGGCGGCTACACCTTC. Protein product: CASSIRTGGGYTF. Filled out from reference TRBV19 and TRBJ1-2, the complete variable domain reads DGGITQSPKYLFRKEGQNVTLSCEQNLNHDAMYWYRQDPGQGLRLIYYSQIVNDFQKGDIAEGYSVSREKKESFPLTVTSAQKNPTAFYLCASSIRTGGGYTFGSGTRLTVV.

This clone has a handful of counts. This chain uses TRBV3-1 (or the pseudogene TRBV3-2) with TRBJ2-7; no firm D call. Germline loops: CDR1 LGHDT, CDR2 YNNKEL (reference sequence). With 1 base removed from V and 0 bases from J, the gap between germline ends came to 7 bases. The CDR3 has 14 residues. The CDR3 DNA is TGTGCCAGCAGCCAAGGAGTGTCCTCCTACGAGCAGTACTTC. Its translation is CASSQGVSSYEQYF.

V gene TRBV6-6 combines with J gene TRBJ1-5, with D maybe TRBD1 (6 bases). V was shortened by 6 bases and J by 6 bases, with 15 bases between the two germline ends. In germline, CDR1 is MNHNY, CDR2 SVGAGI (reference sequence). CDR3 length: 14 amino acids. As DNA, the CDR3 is TGTGCCAGCAGCCACGGACAGCTTCTTCAGCCCCAGCATTTT. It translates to CASSHGQLLQPQHF.

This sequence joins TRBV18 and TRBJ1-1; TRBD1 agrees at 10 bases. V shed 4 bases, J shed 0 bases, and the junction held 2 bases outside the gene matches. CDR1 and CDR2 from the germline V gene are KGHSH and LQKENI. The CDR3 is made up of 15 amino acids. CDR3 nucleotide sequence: TGTGCCAGCTCACTGGGGACAGGGGTGAACACTGAAGCTTTCTTT. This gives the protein CASSLGTGVNTEAFF.

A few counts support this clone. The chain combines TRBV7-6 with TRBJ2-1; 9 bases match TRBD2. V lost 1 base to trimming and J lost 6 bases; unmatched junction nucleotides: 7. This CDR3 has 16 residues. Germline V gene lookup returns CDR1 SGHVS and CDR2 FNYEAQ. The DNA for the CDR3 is TGTGCCAGCAGCTTAGTGGATAGCGGGAGAACCAATGAGCAGTTCTTC. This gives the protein CASSLVDSGRTNEQFF.

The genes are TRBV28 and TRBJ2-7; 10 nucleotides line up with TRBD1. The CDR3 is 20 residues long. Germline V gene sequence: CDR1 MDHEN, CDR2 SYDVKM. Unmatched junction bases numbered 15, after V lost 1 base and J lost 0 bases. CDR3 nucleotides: TGTGCCAGCAGTTTATCCTCCGAGGGACAGGGGTTGGGCCCCTCCTACGAGCAGTACTTC. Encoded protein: CASSLSSEGQGLGPSYEQYF.

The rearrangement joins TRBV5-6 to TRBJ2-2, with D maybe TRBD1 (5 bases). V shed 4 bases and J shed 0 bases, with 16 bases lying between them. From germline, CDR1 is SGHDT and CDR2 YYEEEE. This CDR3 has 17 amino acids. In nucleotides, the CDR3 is TGTGCCAGCAGCCCAACAGTGGCAGGGACGAACACCGGGGAGCTGTTTTTT. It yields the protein CASSPTVAGTNTGELFF.

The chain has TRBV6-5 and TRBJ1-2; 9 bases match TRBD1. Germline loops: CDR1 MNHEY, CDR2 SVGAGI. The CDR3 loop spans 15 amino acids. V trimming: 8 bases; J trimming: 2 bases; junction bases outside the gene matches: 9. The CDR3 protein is CASGGQGSYNYGYTF. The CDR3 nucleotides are TGTGCCAGCGGGGGACAGGGATCTTACAACTATGGCTACACCTTC.

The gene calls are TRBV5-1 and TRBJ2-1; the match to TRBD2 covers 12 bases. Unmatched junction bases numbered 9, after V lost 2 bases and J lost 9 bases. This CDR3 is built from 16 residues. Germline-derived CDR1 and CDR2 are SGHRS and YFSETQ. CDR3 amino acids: CASSFSTSGSLSEQFF. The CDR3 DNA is TGCGCCAGCAGCTTCTCGACTAGCGGGAGCTTGAGTGAGCAGTTCTTC.

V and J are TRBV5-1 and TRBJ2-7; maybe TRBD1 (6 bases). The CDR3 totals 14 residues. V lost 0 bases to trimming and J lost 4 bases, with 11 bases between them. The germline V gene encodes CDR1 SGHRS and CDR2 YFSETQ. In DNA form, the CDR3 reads TGCGCCAGCAGCTTGGAGGGACATACATACGAGCAGTACTTC. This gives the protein CASSLEGHTYEQYF.

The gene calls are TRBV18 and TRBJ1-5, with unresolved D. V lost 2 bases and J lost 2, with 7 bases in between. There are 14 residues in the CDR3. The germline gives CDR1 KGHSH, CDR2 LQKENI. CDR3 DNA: TGTGCCAGCTCACCAGAACAGCGCAATCAGCCCCAGCATTTT. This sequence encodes CASSPEQRNQPQHF.

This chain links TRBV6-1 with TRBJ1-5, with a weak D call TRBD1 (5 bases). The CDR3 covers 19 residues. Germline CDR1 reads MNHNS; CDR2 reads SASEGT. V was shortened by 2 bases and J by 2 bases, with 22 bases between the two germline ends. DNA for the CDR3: TGTGCCAGCAGTGAACAGGCAAGTGGGCAGGGCCGGGGCAATCAGCCCCAGCATTTT. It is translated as CASSEQASGQGRGNQPQHF.

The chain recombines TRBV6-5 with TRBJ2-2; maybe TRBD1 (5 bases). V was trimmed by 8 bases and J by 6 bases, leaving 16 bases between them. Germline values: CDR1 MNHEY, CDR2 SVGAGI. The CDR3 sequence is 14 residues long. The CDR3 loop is CASGAPWAAGELFF. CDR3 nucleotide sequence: TGTGCCAGCGGGGCTCCGTGGGCGGCCGGGGAGCTGTTTTTT.

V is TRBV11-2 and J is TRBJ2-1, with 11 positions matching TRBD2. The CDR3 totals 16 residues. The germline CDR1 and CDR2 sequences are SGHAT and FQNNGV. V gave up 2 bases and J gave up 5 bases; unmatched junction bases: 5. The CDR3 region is CASSLIRLAGNNEQFF. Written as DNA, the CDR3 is TGTGCCAGCAGCTTAATACGACTAGCGGGAAACAATGAGCAGTTCTTC.

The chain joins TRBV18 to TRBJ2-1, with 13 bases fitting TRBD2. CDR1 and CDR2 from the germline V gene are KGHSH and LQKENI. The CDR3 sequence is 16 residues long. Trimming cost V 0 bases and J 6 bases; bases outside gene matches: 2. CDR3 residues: CASSPPGLAGLNEQFF. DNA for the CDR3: TGTGCCAGCTCACCACCGGGACTAGCGGGGCTCAATGAGCAGTTCTTC. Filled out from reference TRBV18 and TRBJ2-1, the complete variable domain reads NAGVMQNPRHLVRRRGQEARLRCSPMKGHSHVYWYRQLPEEGLKFMVYLQKENIIDESGMPKERFSAEFPKEGPSILRIQQVVRGDSAAYFCASSPPGLAGLNEQFFGPGTRLTVL.

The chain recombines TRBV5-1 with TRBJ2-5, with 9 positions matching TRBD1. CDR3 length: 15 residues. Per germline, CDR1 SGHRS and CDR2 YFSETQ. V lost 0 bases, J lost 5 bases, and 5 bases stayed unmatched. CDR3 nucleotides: TGCGCCAGCAGCTTGGGACAGGGGGTTAGGGAGACCCAGTACTTC. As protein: CASSLGQGVRETQYF.